The clone carrying this T cell receptor (beta chain) was observed many times. The source of the sample is a study of human T cells and chemical hapten exposure. The time point was: patch test 2, 6 weeks after DPC sensitization. Treatment defined: therapeutic diphenylcyclopropenone sensitization with weekly scalp DPC. Via MiXCR, TCRdb re-called the RACE reads, giving one row per CDR3 protein. This table holds some 80,000 distinct CDR3 sequences, roughly 10% found once. The V gene's germline CDR1 is DFQATT and CDR2 SNEGSKA (reference sequence). This CDR3 comprises 17 residues. Losses at the gene ends were 0 bases for V and 1 base for J; bases not matched to a gene: 6.

Sample: whole blood, taken in connection with sensitization to the hapten diphenylcyclopropenone (DPC). The chain carries TRBV20-1 and TRBJ1-3, with TRBD1 matching over 10 bases. The source is a woman younger than 45 with alopecia areata. Some clones in this sample may be carry-over from other donors' samples. CDR3 nucleotide sequence: TGCAGTGCTAGAGACCGGGACAGGGGCAGTTCTGGAAACACCATATATTTT. This encodes CSARDRDRGSSGNTIYF.